These 10 T cell receptor beta chains originate from one sample sequenced in a study of monozygotic twins with inflammatory bowel disease. No DNA is given; TCRdb re-called the 5' RACE reads and lists each CDR3 protein once. Its clone listing holds around 450,000 distinct CDR3 sequences. Sequencing was done on a sample of blood. These receptors were collected from a human donor with ulcerative colitis or Crohn's disease, or a healthy co-twin of an affected twin (not recorded which).

The rearrangement joins TRBV5-5 to TRBJ1-1. Germline loops: CDR1 SGHKS, CDR2 YYEKEE (reference sequence). The CDR3 runs 15 residues. CDR3 residues: CASSLIGLLNTEAFF.

The V call is TRBV27, the J call TRBJ2-5. Germline lookup yields CDR1 MNHEY and CDR2 SMNVEV (reference sequence). The CDR3 has 13 amino acids. The chain's CDR3 is CASSRKPEETQYF.

The V call is TRBV14, the J call TRBJ2-5; lacking DNA, the TRBD1 call made by TCRdb goes unchecked. CDR3 length: 13 amino acids. CDR1 and CDR2 (germline): SGHDN, FVKESK. CDR3 loop: CASSHQKGETQYF.

V usage is TRBV4-1 and J usage is TRBJ2-7; TCRdb gives TRBD1 as the D gene, but with no DNA this cannot be confirmed. Looked up from germline, CDR1 is MGHRA and CDR2 is YSYEKL. This CDR3 spans 19 amino acids. The CDR3 sequence is CASSQAPHLLTGDRYEQYF.

The genes are TRBV12-3 or TRBV12-4 and TRBJ2-7; with no DNA, the TCRdb D assignment of TRBD2 cannot be verified. The CDR3 totals 14 residues. The CDR3 spells CASTPELRGGEQYF.

The chain has TRBV20-1 and TRBJ1-1. The CDR3 covers 12 residues. Germline V gene lookup returns CDR1 DFQATT and CDR2 SNEGSKA (reference sequence). The CDR3 is CSARGLQAEAFF.

This chain joins TRBV30 and TRBJ1-1. Germline loops: CDR1 GTSNPN, CDR2 SVGIG (reference sequence). This CDR3 spans 15 amino acids. The CDR3 loop reads CAWSVDSRQNTEAFF. Drawing the rest from reference TRBV30 and TRBJ1-1, the complete variable domain is SQTIHQWPATLVQPVGSPLSLECTVEGTSNPNLYWYRQAAGRGLQLLFYSVGIGQISSEVPQNLSASRPQDRQFILSSKKLLLSDSGFYLCAWSVDSRQNTEAFFGQGTRLTVV.

The chain combines TRBV2 with TRBJ2-5. CDR1 is SNHLY and CDR2 is FYNNEI in the germline V gene. CDR3 size: 14 residues. The CDR3 sequence is CASSEGVIQETQYF.

The chain employs TRBV19 and TRBJ1-2. The CDR3 has 13 residues. Germline CDR1 is LNHDA and CDR2 is SQIVND (reference sequence). The CDR3 loop is CASSTGMARGYTF.

This chain uses TRBV7-2 with TRBJ1-2; TCRdb outputs TRBD1, but without DNA this stays unchecked. This CDR3 has 15 residues. Germline V gene sequence: CDR1 SGHTA, CDR2 FQGNSA. The CDR3: CASSLATGAIGGYTF.